The 22 T cell receptor beta chains given below trace back to one sample, sequenced in a study of control samples from healthy donors and cancer patients. Assay: immunoSEQ multiplex PCR; the TCRdb copy retains only in-frame clones and omits some. Here the sample spans roughly 58,000 clones, roughly 86% being singletons. Sample: PBMCs. The receptors were sampled from a woman aged 60-70 years with lung cancer.

The chain has TRBV27 and TRBJ2-1; 13 bases align to TRBD2. V was pared by 5 bases and J by 6 bases, with 4 bases of the junction left unmatched. Germline CDR1 MNHEY, CDR2 SMNVEV (reference sequence). There are 15 residues in the CDR3. The CDR3 region is CASSTLAGGVNEQFF. CDR3 in DNA: TGTGCCAGCAGTACACTAGCGGGAGGGGTCAATGAGCAGTTCTTC.

The J gene is TRBJ1-1, the V gene TRBV5-1; TRBD1 agrees at 9 bases. The V segment lost 2 bases and the J segment 5 bases; nucleotides outside the gene matches: 7. The CDR3 has 15 residues. CDR1 is SGHRS and CDR2 is YFSETQ in the germline V gene. The CDR3 DNA sequence: TGCGCCAGCAGCTTAGGGACAGGGATGGGGACTGAAGCTTTCTTT. Translated: CASSLGTGMGTEAFF.

The chain uses TRBV5-1 and TRBJ1-2; D unresolved. This CDR3 is built from 14 residues. Germline assignment: CDR1 SGHRS and CDR2 YFSETQ. Trimming shortened V by 0 bases and J by 4 bases, and 10 bases separated the two germline ends. The CDR3 spells CASSLDGSVYGYTF. CDR3 DNA: TGCGCCAGCAGCTTGGACGGGTCCGTCTATGGCTACACCTTC.

V and J are TRBV21-1 and TRBJ1-5. TRBV21-1 is marked as a pseudogene. This CDR3 contains 17 residues. The CDR3 region has the DNA TGTGCCAGCAGCCCCCCGCCCCGGGACCGGGCTTCGGAGCCCCAGCATTTT. It encodes CASSPPPRDRASEPQHF.

The chain links TRBV2 to TRBJ2-4; the match to TRBD2 covers 9 bases. This CDR3 is built from 16 residues. Germline V CDR1 and CDR2: SNHLY, FYNNEI. Germline trimming cut 1 base from V and 4 bases from J; bases unmatched to any gene: 5. The CDR3 protein is CASSEEVAGEKNIQYF. The CDR3 coding sequence is TGTGCCAGCAGTGAAGAGGTAGCGGGGGAGAAAAACATTCAGTACTTC. Full variable domain (outside the CDR3, taken from reference TRBV2 and TRBJ2-4): EPEVTQTPSHQVTQMGQEVILRCVPISNHLYFYWYRQILGQKVEFLVSFYNNEISEKSEIFDDQFSVERPDGSNFTLKIRSTKLEDSAMYFCASSEEVAGEKNIQYFGAGTRLSVL.

This chain joins TRBV7-2 and TRBJ1-1; no definite D call. V was shortened by 5 bases and J by 0 bases, with 7 bases between the two germline ends. The CDR3 is 13 residues long. Germline assignment: CDR1 SGHTA and CDR2 FQGNSA. The CDR3 nucleotides are TGTGCCAGCAGCCGCCAGATGAACACTGAAGCTTTCTTT. It translates to CASSRQMNTEAFF.

The chain employs TRBV2 and TRBJ2-3, with a possible D match to TRBD2 (6 bases). V lost 8 bases, J lost 2 bases, and 17 bases lay in between. CDR3 length equals 15 residues. CDR1 SNHLY and CDR2 FYNNEI come from the germline V gene. This CDR3 reads CASRIGGVLTDTQYF. The DNA of the CDR3 is TGTGCCAGCCGGATTGGAGGGGTCCTCACAGATACGCAGTATTTT. Variable domain in full (rest from reference TRBV2 and TRBJ2-3): EPEVTQTPSHQVTQMGQEVILRCVPISNHLYFYWYRQILGQKVEFLVSFYNNEISEKSEIFDDQFSVERPDGSNFTLKIRSTKLEDSAMYFCASRIGGVLTDTQYFGPGTRLTVL.

This CDR3 reads CASSGGQPWGNQPQHF. DNA for the CDR3: TGTGCCAGCAGTGGGGGACAGCCCTGGGGCAATCAGCCCCAGCATTTT. V gene TRBV6-1 combines with J gene TRBJ1-5; 7 nucleotides line up with TRBD1. The V gene end was trimmed by 4 bases and the J gene end by 2 bases; junction bases not matched to a gene: 8. The CDR3 is 16 residues long. Per the germline V gene, CDR1 is MNHNS and CDR2 is SASEGT.

This chain links TRBV5-1 with TRBJ2-7; D remains ambiguous. V gave up 4 bases and J gave up 6 bases, with 20 bases separating them. The CDR3 totals 15 residues. In germline, CDR1 is SGHRS, CDR2 YFSETQ. This CDR3 reads CASSLMVNNQGEQYF. CDR3 sequence (DNA): TGCGCCAGCAGCCTCATGGTAAACAACCAAGGCGAGCAGTACTTC.

The chain couples TRBV3-1 (or the pseudogene TRBV3-2) to TRBJ2-2, with 8 nucleotides matching TRBD2. The J segment lost 0 bases and the V segment lost 1 base, leaving 4 bases of the junction unmatched. Germline V gene sequence: CDR1 LGHDT, CDR2 YNNKEL (reference sequence). This CDR3 has 17 amino acids. The DNA of the CDR3 is TGTGCCAGCAGCCAAGTTGCAGCGGGGGCGAACACCGGGGAGCTGTTTTTT. This encodes CASSQVAAGANTGELFF.

This chain uses TRBV6-5 with TRBJ1-1, with TRBD1 matching 7 bases. The germline CDR1 and CDR2 sequences are MNHEY and SVGAGI. V trimming: 7 bases; J trimming: 5 bases; junction bases outside the gene matches: 10. The CDR3 is 14 amino acids. The CDR3 nucleotides read TGTGCCAGCACTATCGACAGGGTGCAGACTGAAGCTTTCTTT. This gives the protein CASTIDRVQTEAFF.

This clone has just a few counts. The chain has TRBV4-1 and TRBJ1-6; 7 nucleotides line up with TRBD1. In germline, CDR1 is MGHRA, CDR2 YSYEKL. Unmatched junction bases numbered 8, after V lost 2 bases and J lost 4 bases. The CDR3 sequence is 17 residues long. CDR3 protein: CASSQIGAGGYNSPLHF. The DNA of the CDR3 is TGCGCCAGCAGCCAAATAGGGGCAGGGGGGTATAATTCACCCCTCCACTTT.

The chain recombines TRBV29-1 with TRBJ2-5, with TRBD1 identical over 7 bases. This CDR3 region has 11 residues. Per the germline V gene, CDR1 is SQVTM and CDR2 is ANQGSEA. The trim removed 7 bases at V and 5 bases at J, leaving 4 bases unmatched. CDR3 DNA: TGCAGCGCCGACAGGGTGGAGACCCAGTACTTC. Its translation is CSADRVETQYF.

The J gene is TRBJ2-7, the V gene TRBV9; D possibly corresponds to TRBD1 (6 bases). The CDR3 runs to 15 residues. Trimming took off 0 bases at V and 2 bases at J, with 12 bases between the two ends. The germline gives CDR1 SGDLS, CDR2 YYNGEE. In nucleotides, the CDR3 is TGTGCCAGCAGCGTAGGGGGGCCAGGGGCCTACGAGCAGTACTTC. Residues: CASSVGGPGAYEQYF.

The chain links TRBV5-6 to TRBJ2-3; possibly TRBD1 or TRBD2 for D (5 bases each). With 4 bases removed from V and 2 bases from J, the gap between germline ends came to 11 bases. From germline, CDR1 is SGHDT and CDR2 YYEEEE. The CDR3 length is 14 residues. The CDR3 DNA reads TGTGCCAGCAGCCAGATTGGGACCACAGATACGCAGTATTTT. As protein: CASSQIGTTDTQYF.

This clone has only a few counts. The chain carries TRBV2 and TRBJ1-1, with a tentative D call TRBD1 (6 bases). V lost 6 bases and J 4 bases, leaving 12 bases between the germline ends. Germline values: CDR1 SNHLY, CDR2 FYNNEI. The CDR3 is 13 residues long. CDR3: CASREGGITEAFF. Written as DNA, the CDR3 is TGTGCCAGCAGAGAGGGGGGGATCACTGAAGCTTTCTTT.

The rearrangement links TRBV7-7 to TRBJ2-5; 10 bases line up with TRBD1. V lost 5 bases, J lost 4 bases, and 4 bases stayed unmatched. The V gene's germline CDR1 is SSHAT and CDR2 FNYEAQ (reference sequence). The CDR3 has 14 amino acids. The chain's CDR3 is CASSGDRGGETQYF. CDR3 DNA: TGTGCCAGCAGCGGGGACAGGGGAGGAGAGACCCAGTACTTC.

DNA of the CDR3: TGTGCCACCAGTGATCGCGCTAGCGGGCGGGATGAGCAGTTCTTC. This encodes CATSDRASGRDEQFF. This chain uses TRBV24-1 with TRBJ2-1; the match to TRBD2 covers 8 bases. This CDR3 has 15 amino acids. With 3 bases clipped from V and 8 bases from J, the junction kept 8 bases outside the gene matches. Germline assignment: CDR1 KGHDR and CDR2 SFDVKD.

This clone was seen only once. The chain couples TRBV6-5 to TRBJ2-7, with 7 bases fitting TRBD1. The CDR3 is made up of 14 amino acids. The V and J ends lost 6 bases and 3 bases, in that order; junction bases with no gene match: 8. Germline values: CDR1 MNHEY, CDR2 SVGAGI. The CDR3 protein is CASSLDRWGYEQYF. In DNA form, the CDR3 reads TGTGCCAGCAGCCTGGACAGGTGGGGCTACGAGCAGTACTTC.

The chain recombines TRBV3-1 (or the pseudogene TRBV3-2) with TRBJ1-1; 7 bases line up with TRBD1. Trimming took 3 bases from V and 6 from J; bases not matched to a gene: 13. The CDR3 runs to 16 residues. Germline V gives CDR1 LGHDT, CDR2 YNNKEL (reference sequence). CDR3 sequence reads: CASSHGGHRGFSEAFF. CDR3 in DNA: TGTGCCAGCAGCCACGGGGGGCACAGGGGATTCTCTGAAGCTTTCTTT.

The chain joins TRBV5-1 to TRBJ2-7; 7 nucleotides align to TRBD1. Germline CDR1 SGHRS, CDR2 YFSETQ. V was clipped by 0 bases and J by 0 bases; unmatched bases: 3. The CDR3 is made up of 15 amino acids. The CDR3 is CASSLAGQVSYEQYF. The CDR3 DNA reads TGCGCCAGCAGCTTGGCCGGACAGGTCTCCTACGAGCAGTACTTC.

CDR3 amino acids: CASSWSRGANEKLFF. The CDR3, as DNA: TGTGCCAGCAGTTGGTCACGGGGAGCTAATGAAAAACTGTTTTTT. The chain couples TRBV28 to TRBJ1-4; the D is unclear. Germline V lookup: CDR1 MDHEN, CDR2 SYDVKM. The CDR3 totals 15 residues. V dropped 4 bases and J dropped 3 bases, with 12 bases sitting between them.